The entry below describes one TCR beta chain. An end of the junction does not agree with germline; a read error may underlie this. The CDR3 is made up of 14 amino acids. Germline CDR1 and CDR2: DFQATT and SNEGSKA (reference sequence). TCR beta from blood CD8+ and CD4+ T cells was sequenced. The record originates from a study of CD8 T cells in Susac syndrome. Reverse transcription of about 0.45 to 1 ug RNA was performed with random hexamers. With immunoSEQ multiplex PCR, TCR beta CDR3 was amplified across 54 Vbeta and 13 Jbeta. Via MiXCR, TCRdb re-called the immunoSEQ multiplex PCR reads, giving one row per CDR3 protein. Here the sample spans about 400,000 distinct CDR3 sequences, 75% to 90% being singletons.

The material sequenced was CD8+ T cells from PBMCs. The J gene is TRBJ1-6, the V gene TRBV20-1; 8 bases align to TRBD1. This TCR was recovered from a human donor with multiple sclerosis. The CDR3 spells CSADPWTGNSPLHF. In nucleotides, the CDR3 is TGCAGTGCTGACCCATGGACAGGGAATTCCCCCCTCCACTTT.